This T cell receptor beta chain was documented in a study of long-term antiretroviral therapy in people with HIV. Survey-level immunoSEQ v3.0 assays were run. The sequencing target was about 35,000-50,000 T-cell genomes per sample. Repertoires were generated with immunoSEQ multiplex PCR, while TCRdb's copy carries only in-frame clones and drops some. The sample shows 20,000 to 25,000 clones, roughly four fifths of them seen only once. The CDR3 is 14 amino acids. From germline, CDR1 is MGHRA and CDR2 YSYEKL. Trimming shortened V by 0 bases and J by 7 bases, and 12 bases separated the two germline ends.

Material: unsorted PBMCs, obtained 0.5 years before starting antiretroviral therapy. This chain joins TRBV4-1 and TRBJ1-1; D unclear. The sequence came from a man in his forties with HIV. This CDR3 reads CASSQERRSHEAFF. The CDR3, as DNA: TGCGCCAGCAGCCAAGAAAGACGCAGCCATGAAGCTTTCTTT.